This TCR beta chain emerged from a study of Graves' ophthalmopathy and Graves' hyperthyroidism. This clonotype was seen repeatedly, ten times or more. V dropped 1 base and J dropped 4 bases, with 11 bases sitting between them. This CDR3 is built from 14 residues. Germline CDR1 is LNHDA and CDR2 is SQIVND (reference sequence). Amplification from RNA transcripts yielded the TCR beta CDR3 regions. HTBI primers served in a first-round RT-PCR, which a second-round multiplex PCR followed. TCRdb reprocessed the multiplex PCR reads with MiXCR, giving one entry per CDR3 protein. The table lists a few hundred thousand distinct CDR3 sequences, roughly a sixth of them singletons.

The sequence was collected from an adult woman with stable Graves' hyperthyroidism. V usage is TRBV19 and J usage is TRBJ2-7, with no clear D. Material for sequencing was peripheral blood. CDR3 in amino acids: CASSIGVGGYEQYF. In DNA form, the CDR3 reads TGTGCCAGTAGTATAGGGGTTGGTGGATACGAGCAGTACTTC.